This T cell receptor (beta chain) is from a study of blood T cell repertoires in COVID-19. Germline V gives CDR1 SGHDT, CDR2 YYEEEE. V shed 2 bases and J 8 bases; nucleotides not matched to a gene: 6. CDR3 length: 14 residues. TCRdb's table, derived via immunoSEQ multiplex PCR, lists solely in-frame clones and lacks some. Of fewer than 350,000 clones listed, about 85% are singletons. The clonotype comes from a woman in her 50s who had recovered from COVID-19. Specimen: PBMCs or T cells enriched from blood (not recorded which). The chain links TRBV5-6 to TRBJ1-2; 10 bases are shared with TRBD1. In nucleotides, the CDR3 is TGTGCCAGCAGCTTCCGGGACAGGGGTGGAGGCTACACCTTC. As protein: CASSFRDRGGGYTF.